One sample yielded the 9 T cell receptor beta chains listed below, sequenced in a study of tumor-infiltrating lymphocytes in primary liver carcinoma. In addition to blood RNA drawn from unsorted whole blood, germline DNA was extracted. From 500 ng of total RNA, TCR beta-specific cDNA was reverse-transcribed using a constant-region primer. Slightly modified ARM-PCR with three nested multiplex PCR rounds yielded TCR beta libraries. Each of the first two PCR rounds ran roughly 9 cycles with TRBV1-TRBV30 forward and C-beta reverse primers. TCRdb independently ran MiXCR on the multiplex PCR reads; one entry per CDR3 protein. The sample contains approximately 330,000 distinct CDR3 sequences, about 65% of which appear only once. Material for sequencing was peripheral blood. These receptors were collected from a man between 35 and 55 years old with primary liver carcinoma and hepatitis B virus infection.

The count of this clonotype is one. This chain links TRBV5-6 with TRBJ2-1, with D perhaps matching TRBD1 (6 bases). CDR1 and CDR2 from the germline V gene are SGHDT and YYEEEE. The ends were cut back, 4 bases at V and 3 bases at J, with 14 bases in the middle. CDR3 length: 15 amino acids. Written as DNA, the CDR3 is TGTGCCAGCAGCCTAGAGCAGGGGAACTACAATGAGCAGTTCTTC. It codes for CASSLEQGNYNEQFF.

The chain uses TRBV18 and TRBJ2-4; D gene uncertain. The ends were cut back, 0 bases at V and 0 bases at J, with 9 bases in the middle. The CDR3 covers 16 residues. Germline V gene lookup returns CDR1 KGHSH and CDR2 LQKENI. The CDR3 nucleotides read TGTGCCAGCTCACCACCATCCGCACTAGCCAAAAACATTCAGTACTTC. Its protein product is CASSPPSALAKNIQYF.

The V gene is TRBV28, the J gene TRBJ1-1; D remains unclear. The CDR3 contains 13 residues. Germline-derived CDR1 and CDR2 are MDHEN and SYDVKM. With 7 bases removed from V and 4 bases from J, the gap between germline ends came to 13 bases. CDR3 sequence: CASKTGLGTEAFF. The CDR3 DNA is TGTGCCAGCAAAACGGGGTTGGGCACTGAAGCTTTCTTT.

Details on this clonotype: One end of the junction is discordant with germline, which a read error may explain. The rearrangement uses TRBV5-1 and TRBJ2-1; D may be TRBD1 (5 bases). Germline V gene sequence: CDR1 SGHRS, CDR2 YFSETQ. The CDR3 contains 15 residues. CDR3 bases: TGCGCCAGCAGTGATGAGAAAGGGGTTAACAATGAGCAGCTCTTC. It is translated as CASSDEKGVNNEQLF.

Concerning this clonotype: One end of the junction fails to match germline, which may point to a read error. The CDR3 sequence is CVSGPGQSYEQYF. CDR3 nucleotides: TGTGTCAGCGGACCGGGACAGAGTTACGAGCAGTACTTC. This rearrangement joins TRBV12-3 or TRBV12-4 to TRBJ2-7, with 7 bases aligning to TRBD1. The CDR3 runs to 13 residues.

With regard to this clonotype: One junction end does not reproduce the germline sequence, and a read error may be involved. This chain connects TRBV4-3 to TRBJ1-1; unclear D gene. The CDR3 length is 12 residues. Germline V gene data show CDR1 as LGHNA and CDR2 as YSLEER. This CDR3 is CASTNLGTESFF. CDR3 in DNA: TGCGCCAGCACCAACCTGGGCACTGAATCTTTCTTT.

This clonotype was recorded many times. This CDR3 is CASSYSLGEREAFF. CDR3 bases: TGTGCCAGCAGTTACTCTCTTGGGGAGCGTGAAGCTTTCTTT. This chain connects TRBV6-5 to TRBJ1-1; D ambiguous. Germline V gene data show CDR1 as MNHEY and CDR2 as SVGAGI. This CDR3 region has 14 residues. Trimming cost V 0 bases and J 7 bases, with 12 bases left between them.

There are a few counts of this clonotype. V gene TRBV6-5 combines with J gene TRBJ2-7; a weak D match, TRBD1 (5 bases). This CDR3 spans 14 amino acids. Trimming removed 4 bases from V and 2 bases from J, with 12 bases in between. CDR1 is MNHEY, CDR2 SVGAGI, per germline. This CDR3 reads CASSSPDTPYEQYF. DNA for the CDR3: TGTGCCAGCAGTTCCCCGGACACCCCCTACGAGCAGTACTTC.

With regard to this clonotype: One junction end disagrees with the germline gene, perhaps due to a read error. The gene calls are TRBV11-2 and TRBJ2-7; TRBD2 is a possible D gene (6 bases). This CDR3 has 16 amino acids. Looked up from germline, CDR1 is SGHAT and CDR2 is FQNNGV. The CDR3: CASSLVGRSCSYEQYF. The CDR3, as DNA: TGTGCCAGCAGCTTAGTTGGGAGGAGTTGCTCCTACGAGCAGTACTTT. The full variable domain, its missing parts supplied by reference TRBV11-2 and TRBJ2-7, is EAGVAQSPRYKIIEKRQSVAFWCNPISGHATLYWYQQILGQGPKLLIQFQNNGVVDDSQLPKDRFSAERLKGVDSTLKIQPAKLEDSAVYLCASSLVGRSCSYEQYFGPGTRLTVT.